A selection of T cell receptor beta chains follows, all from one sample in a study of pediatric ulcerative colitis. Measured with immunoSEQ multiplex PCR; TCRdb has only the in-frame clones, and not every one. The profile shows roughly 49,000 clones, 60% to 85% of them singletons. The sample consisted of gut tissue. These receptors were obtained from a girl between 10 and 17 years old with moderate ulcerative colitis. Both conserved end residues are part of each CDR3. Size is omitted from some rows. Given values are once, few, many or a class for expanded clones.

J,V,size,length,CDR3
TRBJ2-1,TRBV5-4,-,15,CASSLVSGGYNEQFF
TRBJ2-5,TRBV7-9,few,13,CASSFAGEETQYF
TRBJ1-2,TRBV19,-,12,CASSVQGYGYTF
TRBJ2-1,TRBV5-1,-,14,CASSFQGRLDEQFF
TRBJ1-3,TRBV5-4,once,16,CASSLRQPTSGNTIYF
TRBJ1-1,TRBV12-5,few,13,CASGRTENTEAFF
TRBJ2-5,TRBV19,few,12,CASSRQGETQYF
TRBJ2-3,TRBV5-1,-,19,CASSWPPGTSGRSTDTQYF
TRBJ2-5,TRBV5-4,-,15,CASSQEGGQTETQYF
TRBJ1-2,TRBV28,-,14,CASAPPGPNYGYTF
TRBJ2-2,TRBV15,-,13,CATSRDLQGELFF
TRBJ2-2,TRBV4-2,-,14,CASSPGSRAGELFF
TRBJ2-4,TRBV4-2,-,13,CASSQAGRAIQYF
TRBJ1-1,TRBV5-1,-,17,CASSLLGQQLMNTEAFF
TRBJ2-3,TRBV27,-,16,CASSSLETGATDTQYF
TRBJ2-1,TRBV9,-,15,CASSVAGGLGSEQFF
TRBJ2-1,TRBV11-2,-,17,CASSLKRTGGVYNEQFF
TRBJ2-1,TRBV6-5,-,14,CASRTGGFYNEQFF
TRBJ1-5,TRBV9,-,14,CASSAGQSNQPQHF
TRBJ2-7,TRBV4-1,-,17,CASSQESGSYTGYEQYF
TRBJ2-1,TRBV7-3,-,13,CASSEGLAGEQFF
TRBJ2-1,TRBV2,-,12,CASKADGGEQFF
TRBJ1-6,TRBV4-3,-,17,CASSQVVGRRNNSPLHF
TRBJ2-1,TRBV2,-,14,CASKGQGLINEQFF
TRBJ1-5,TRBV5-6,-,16,CASSPPGLRDNQPQHF
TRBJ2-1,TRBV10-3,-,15,CAISSSNGTYNEQFF
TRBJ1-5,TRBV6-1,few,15,CASSQLLGGHQPQHF
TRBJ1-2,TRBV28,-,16,CASSLGGGSNYYGYTF
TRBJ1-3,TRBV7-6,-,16,CASSSRALSSGNTIYF
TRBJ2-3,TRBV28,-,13,CASRTPGTDTQYF
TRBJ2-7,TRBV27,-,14,CASLPGQGSYEQYF
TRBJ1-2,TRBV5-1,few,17,CASSTYAQTARTAGYTF
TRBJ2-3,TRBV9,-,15,CASSVIQRTTDTQYF
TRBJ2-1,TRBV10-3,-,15,CAISDVLTGYNEQFF
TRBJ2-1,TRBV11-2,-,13,CASSPPRAALKFF
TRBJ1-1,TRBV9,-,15,CASSVSSAVNTEAFF
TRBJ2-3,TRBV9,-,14,CASSAGNLDGGQYF
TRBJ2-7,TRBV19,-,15,CATSSEGGRTYEQYF
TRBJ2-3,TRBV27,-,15,CASSFGGVSTDTQYF
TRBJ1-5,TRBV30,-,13,CAWSVGQYLPQHF